The next 21 T cell receptor beta chains were all read from a single sample in a study of patients and donors after allogeneic stem cell transplantation. TCRdb reprocessed the RT-PCR reads via MiXCR and lists one record per CDR3 protein. In the table there are around 200,000 distinct CDR3 sequences, around two fifths of which are singletons. Sequencing was performed on blood, either unsorted or a sorted T cell fraction (not recorded which). The receptors here all came from a human donor who was either an allogeneic HSCT recipient or a stem cell or donor lymphocyte infusion donor (not recorded which). It is not recorded whose cells these are; they may come from a transplant donor.

This clonotype came up a few times. This chain connects TRBV6-6 to TRBJ1-5; no clear D. This CDR3 has 12 amino acids. The germline CDR1 and CDR2 sequences are MNHNY and SVGAGI (reference sequence). Trimming left V 3 bases short and J 5 bases short, with 5 bases between. Written as DNA, the CDR3 is TGTGCCAGCAGTTATGTGGATCAGCCCCAGCATTTT. This sequence encodes CASSYVDQPQHF.

This clonotype was seen a few times. This rearrangement joins TRBV28 to TRBJ1-6; D ambiguous. Looked up from germline, CDR1 is MDHEN and CDR2 is SYDVKM. The CDR3 consists of 14 residues. V was cut by 1 base and J by 10 bases, with 11 bases left in between. CDR3 coding DNA: TGTGCCAGCAGTTTATTACGGCCGATATCACCCCTCCACTTT. It specifies CASSLLRPISPLHF.

J is TRBJ2-3 and V is TRBV7-6; 10 bases agree with TRBD2. The CDR3 totals 17 residues. With V trimmed by 5 bases and J by 2 bases, 10 bases remained unmatched. From germline, CDR1 is SGHVS and CDR2 FNYEAQ. CDR3 in DNA: TGTGCCAGCAGCGGCCGAATAGCGGGGGGAAACACAGATACGCAGTATTTT. Amino acids: CASSGRIAGGNTDTQYF.

CDR3 DNA: TGTGCCAGCAGTTTACGGGGGTTGGGGCTCAATTCACCCCTCCACTTT. Translating gives CASSLRGLGLNSPLHF. The chain uses TRBV12-3 or TRBV12-4 and TRBJ1-6; D might be TRBD1 (5 bases). Trimming took 2 bases from V and 7 from J, leaving 15 bases between them. This CDR3 spans 16 amino acids.

The sample holds a few counts of this clonotype. V is TRBV3-1 and J is TRBJ1-3; no clear D. Germline assignment: CDR1 LGHDT and CDR2 YNNKEL (reference sequence). The germline V and J ends were trimmed by 1 base and 0 bases, with 7 bases remaining between them. The CDR3 totals 15 residues. The CDR3 DNA reads as TGTGCCAGCAGCCAAGCTCTCAACTCTGGAAACACCATATATTTT. Encoded protein: CASSQALNSGNTIYF.

The chain carries TRBV5-6 and TRBJ1-2, with D perhaps TRBD1 (5 bases). V lost 4 bases to trimming and J lost 6 bases, with 13 bases between them. CDR1 is SGHDT, CDR2 YYEEEE, per germline. The CDR3 runs to 13 residues. CDR3 nucleotide sequence: TGTGCCAGCAGCCCGGGACCCAAAGATGGCTACACCTTC. Its protein is CASSPGPKDGYTF. The full variable domain, in which reference TRBV5-6 and TRBJ1-2 provide the parts outside the CDR3, is DAGVTQSPTHLIKTRGQQVTLRCSPKSGHDTVSWYQQALGQGPQFIFQYYEEEERQRGNFPDRFSGHQFPNYSSELNVNALLLGDSALYLCASSPGPKDGYTFGSGTRLTVV.

This sequence joins TRBV5-1 and TRBJ1-1; perhaps TRBD1 as D (6 bases). Trimming shortened V by 2 bases and J by 11 bases, and 10 bases separated the two germline ends. Germline assignment: CDR1 SGHRS and CDR2 YFSETQ. CDR3 length: 11 residues. The CDR3 loop reads CASSFSGDAFF. The CDR3 nucleotides read TGCGCCAGCAGCTTCTCAGGGGATGCTTTCTTT.

This clonotype showed up just a few times. CDR3 residues: CASRGTRKVRGYTF. CDR3 nucleotide sequence: TGTGCCAGCAGGGGGACCCGAAAAGTGAGAGGCTACACCTTC. The chain joins TRBV12-3 or TRBV12-4 to TRBJ1-2; tentatively, D is TRBD1 (5 bases). The length of the CDR3 is 14 residues. Trimming left V 6 bases short and J 8 bases short, with 19 bases between.

The rearrangement uses TRBV20-1 and TRBJ2-7, with TRBD2 matching 8 bases. The germline gives CDR1 DFQATT, CDR2 SNEGSKA (reference sequence). The CDR3 has 13 residues. V was clipped by 0 bases and J by 3 bases; unmatched bases: 1. The CDR3 region is CSARERGGYEQYF. The CDR3 DNA reads as TGCAGTGCTAGAGAACGGGGGGGCTACGAGCAGTACTTC.

The chain carries TRBV12-3 or TRBV12-4 and TRBJ2-1, with 7 bases matching TRBD2. CDR3 length: 16 amino acids. V lost 4 bases and J lost 9; bases outside the gene matches: 15. The CDR3 is CASSSPREASTAEQFF. In DNA form, the CDR3 reads TGTGCCAGCAGTTCCCCCCGGGAGGCCTCGACAGCTGAGCAGTTCTTC.

The chain is built from TRBV12-3 or TRBV12-4 and TRBJ1-5; no clear D gene. CDR3 length: 15 amino acids. Trimming left V 6 bases short and J 2 bases short, with 14 bases between. This chain's CDR3 is CASSHSGVGNQPQHF. CDR3 DNA sequence: TGTGCCAGCAGCCACTCCGGGGTTGGCAATCAGCCCCAGCATTTT.

The count of this clonotype is one. This chain links TRBV6-2 or TRBV6-3 with TRBJ1-1; D perhaps matches TRBD1 (5 bases). From germline, CDR1 is MNHEY and CDR2 SVGEGT. This CDR3 is built from 14 residues. V shed 8 bases and J shed 1 base, with 14 bases lying between them. The CDR3 region is CASARGGENTEAFF. CDR3 sequence (DNA): TGTGCCAGCGCCCGGGGAGGGGAGAACACTGAAGCTTTCTTT.

This clonotype was detected once. The chain has TRBV5-1 and TRBJ2-2; TRBD2 might be the D (5 bases). Trimming took off 5 bases at V and 6 bases at J, with 11 bases between the two ends. CDR1 SGHRS and CDR2 YFSETQ come from the germline V gene. The CDR3 extends over 13 amino acids. CDR3 in amino acids: CASRSGEPGELFF. As DNA, the CDR3 is TGCGCCAGCAGGTCCGGGGAACCCGGGGAGCTGTTTTTT.

The chain uses TRBV4-3 and TRBJ1-6; D call uncertain. This CDR3 contains 16 residues. The V gene lost 0 bases and the J gene lost 9 bases, with 15 bases spanning the gap. Per the germline V gene, CDR1 is LGHNA and CDR2 is YSLEER. This CDR3 is CASSQDRARGGSPLHF. DNA of the CDR3: TGCGCCAGCAGCCAAGATCGGGCGCGGGGTGGTTCACCCCTCCACTTT.

The chain uses TRBV6-2 or TRBV6-3 and TRBJ2-1; the D is unclear. The V and J ends lost 6 bases and 5 bases respectively, with 11 bases between them. The CDR3 runs 13 residues. The germline gives CDR1 MNHEY, CDR2 SVGEGT. CDR3 sequence (DNA): TGTGCCAGCAGACGGCTAGTCGACAATGAGCAGTTCTTC. It encodes CASRRLVDNEQFF.

This chain connects TRBV2 to TRBJ1-5; unclear D gene. CDR3 length: 13 residues. In germline, CDR1 is SNHLY, CDR2 FYNNEI. Trimming shortened V by 10 bases and J by 3 bases, and 13 bases separated the two germline ends. CDR3 DNA sequence: TGTGCCACTGCCGGGAGGCTCAATCAGCCCCAGCATTTT. This gives the protein CATAGRLNQPQHF.

The CDR3 here is CSAPGIYYEQYF. DNA of the CDR3: TGCAGTGCGCCAGGGATTTACTACGAGCAGTACTTC. The chain combines TRBV20-1 with TRBJ2-7; D is possibly TRBD1 (5 bases). Germline CDR1 is DFQATT and CDR2 is SNEGSKA (reference sequence). The V gene lost 6 bases and the J gene lost 3 bases, with 12 bases spanning the gap. The CDR3 has 12 amino acids.

This clonotype came up a few times. The chain uses TRBV12-3 or TRBV12-4 and TRBJ1-5; tentative D call: TRBD1 (5 bases). With 5 bases removed from V and 6 bases from J, the gap between germline ends came to 17 bases. The CDR3 sequence is 15 residues long. This CDR3 reads CASSPNSDRGQPQHF. DNA for the CDR3: TGTGCCAGCAGTCCGAATTCCGACAGAGGTCAGCCCCAGCATTTT.

This clonotype was seen once. V and J are TRBV24-1 and TRBJ2-7; no firm D call. Trimming took off 5 bases at V and 4 bases at J, with 8 bases between the two ends. Germline V gene sequence: CDR1 KGHDR, CDR2 SFDVKD. The CDR3 spans 12 residues. This chain's CDR3 is CATSAGEYEQYF. For the CDR3, the DNA is TGTGCCACCAGTGCCGGCGAATACGAGCAGTACTTC.

This sequence joins TRBV10-1 and TRBJ1-4; D unclear. In germline, CDR1 is WNHNN, CDR2 SYGVQD (reference sequence). V lost 4 bases to trimming and J lost 5 bases, with 8 bases between them. The CDR3 sequence is 13 residues long. The CDR3 DNA is TGCGCCAGCAGTGGGGCCGAGAATGAAAAACTGTTTTTT. It encodes CASSGAENEKLFF.

There are a few counts of this clonotype. The CDR3 DNA is TGTGCCAGCAGCTCTAGGGGGAGGGACTATGGCTACACCTTC. Its translation is CASSSRGRDYGYTF. The chain couples TRBV7-2 to TRBJ1-2; D might be TRBD1 (6 bases). This CDR3 comprises 14 residues. Germline-derived CDR1 and CDR2 are SGHTA and FQGNSA. V lost 4 bases to trimming and J lost 3 bases, with 12 bases between them.